This TCR beta chain was recorded in a study of molecular identifiers for immune sequencing clone quantification (dated by TCRdb to between 2018 and 2020). Some background on the complete study: For a replicate experiment, the RNA from either around 20,000 or 99,000 naive CD8 T cells was divided into five aliquots, and four of those aliquots went on to sequencing. This methods study benchmarked molecular-identifier clustering-based TCR repertoire sequencing (MIDCIRS) and TCR RNA copy counting, using CD8 T cells to do so.

In regard to this clonotype: Its specific antigen is unknown. Qualities for individual bases were not recorded, and no much larger clone is one base off.

Study-level results and caveats: When barcode sub-clustering was omitted, TCR diversity was inflated by chimeric consensus sequences, with chimeras reaching as high as 47%. Highly expanded clone sizes could be underestimated if identical TCR molecules share a barcode. Modeling indicated about 3 TCR RNA copies recovered per cell, compared with about ten by digital PCR, which implies a capture efficiency of about 31%. The naive libraries included spiked-in Jurkat TCR RNA (fewer than eleven copies' worth), and this Jurkat TCR RNA is not part of the donor repertoire. In CMV-specific effector cells, over 98% of molecules were held by clones above 20 RNA copies, whereas under 1% of molecules were held by such clones in naive cells. Even against a background of one million naive CD8 T cells, spiked-in Jurkat TCR RNA amounting to a single cell's worth was reported to be detectable.

The receptor library was made with PCR. Sequenced using an Illumina HiSeq 4000. Bulk TCR libraries were made following a previously described method, with the TCR primers given in Table S5. Total RNA was purified with the Qiagen AllPrep DNA/RNA kit. Before analysis, reads from multiple sequencing runs of one library were combined. Processing in the source paper ran as follows. Only reads with exact TCR constant sequence were kept, trimmed to 150 nt, and grouped by their 12-nt molecular barcodes. Reads in each barcode group were sub-clustered using a 15% Levenshtein threshold, and a quality-weighted consensus sequence was built for each RNA molecule. Non-functional sequences were filtered out, along with any lower-count sequence sitting one edit away from another sequence. On the basis of fitting two negative binomial distributions, barcode sub-clusters with fewer than 20% of the maximum read count were discarded. Clones were called with MiXCR by TCRdb after fastp trimmed the public reads at Q25, and only in-frame beta chains were retained. Entries are consolidated by CDR3 protein sequence, retaining the most common genes and DNA. For this entry, the V and J calls and clone size follow TCRdb and not the study's own pipeline. The sample profile shows some 650,000 distinct CDR3 sequences; just under 20% of them were found once. The ten top clones hold 0.85% of the sample.

Naive CD8 T cell libraries were made from around 20,000 to 1,000,000 sorted cells using 10%, 30% or 50% of purified RNA. On a BD FACSAria II, naive CD8 T cells were FACS-sorted as CD8+CD4-CCR7+CD45RA+ and collected into RLT Plus buffer. Roughly nine TCR copies' worth of Jurkat RNA were spiked into roughly 19,000-1,000,000 naive CD8 T cell samples to test detection sensitivity. CD8 T cells were enriched using RosetteSep CD8+ T Cell Enrichment Cocktail and Ficoll-Paque, and the enriched cells then underwent ACK red cell lysis. V is reduced by 5 bases and J by 12 bases, leaving a spacing of 17 bases between them. As encoded in the germline V gene (reference sequence), CDR1 is SEHNR while CDR2 is FQNEAQ. From the cysteine up to the phenylalanine, the CDR3 has a length of 13 residues. Here the CDR3 DNA is all that survives: 39 bases in frame from base 1.

The sequence links TRBV7-9 to TRBJ2-1; no D gene can be assigned with confidence. The receptor comes from a human donor in good health. Some libraries in this study had Jurkat cell RNA spiked in. Sequenced sample: naive CD8+ T cells from blood, with Jurkat cell RNA spiked in. Taken with the paper, the label for cell subset or site translates to: FACS-sorted CD8+CD4-CCR7+CD45RA+ naive T cells. The DNA is TGTGCCAGCAGCGCGGCCCCGGATTATACGCAGTTCTTC. Its protein product is CASSAAPDYTQFF. With the portions outside the CDR3 filled from the reference TRBV7-9 and TRBJ2-1 genes, the complete variable region becomes DTGVSQNPRHKITKRGQNVTFRCDPISEHNRLYWYRQTLGQGPEFLTYFQNEAQLEKSRLLSDRFSAERPKGSFSTLEIQRTEQGDSAMYLCASSAAPDYTQFFGPGTRLTVL.